The next 20 T cell receptor beta chains were all read from a single sample in a study of T cell responses to AZD1222 COVID-19 vaccine. Profiled with immunoSEQ multiplex PCR; TCRdb holds only in-frame clones, not every one. The table records over 120,000 clones, around 92% of them present only once. The source was peripheral blood, collected 28 days after the second AZD1222 dose. Receptors were obtained from an adult who received the AZD1222 COVID-19 vaccine.

The chain carries TRBV15 and TRBJ2-2; D not certain. The CDR3 consists of 16 residues. The germline CDR1 and CDR2 sequences are LNHNV and YYDKDF (reference sequence). Trimming stripped 0 bases from V and 1 base from J, with 9 bases between. The CDR3 nucleotides are TGTGCCACCAGCAGAGATTGGCCAGGGAACACCGGGGAGCTGTTTTTT. Protein: CATSRDWPGNTGELFF.

This clone was found once. The J gene is TRBJ2-7, the V gene TRBV5-4; D not resolved. The CDR3 spans 14 residues. Trimming pared 4 bases from V and 2 bases from J, leaving 13 bases between. Germline V lookup: CDR1 SGHNT, CDR2 YYREEE (reference sequence). This chain's CDR3 is CASSIGGETYEQYF. The CDR3 coding sequence is TGTGCCAGCAGCATCGGCGGAGAAACCTACGAGCAGTACTTC.

The chain uses TRBV27 and TRBJ2-1; 8 bases are a match to TRBD2. V lost 6 bases and J lost 15; bases outside the gene matches: 10. The CDR3 spans 12 residues. The germline CDR1 and CDR2 sequences are MNHEY and SMNVEV (reference sequence). CDR3 in amino acids: CASRAVGGLGFF. CDR3 nucleotide sequence: TGTGCCAGCAGGGCTGTAGGGGGACTAGGGTTCTTC.

The chain has TRBV18 and TRBJ1-5, with D maybe TRBD1 (6 bases). The CDR3 runs to 13 residues. V was shortened by 3 bases and J by 5 bases, with 8 bases between the two germline ends. CDR1 and CDR2 from the germline V gene are KGHSH and LQKENI. DNA of the CDR3: TGTGCCAGCTCACCCGCAGGGGATCAGCCCCAGCATTTT. Encoded protein: CASSPAGDQPQHF. Full variable domain (remainder filled in from reference TRBV18 and TRBJ1-5): NAGVMQNPRHLVRRRGQEARLRCSPMKGHSHVYWYRQLPEEGLKFMVYLQKENIIDESGMPKERFSAEFPKEGPSILRIQQVVRGDSAAYFCASSPAGDQPQHFGDGTRLSIL.

This rearrangement joins TRBV11-2 to TRBJ2-3; no reliable D call. Germline loops: CDR1 SGHAT, CDR2 FQNNGV. Trimming took 2 bases from V and 5 from J, leaving 11 bases between them. This CDR3 contains 14 residues. The CDR3 region has the DNA TGTGCCAGCAGCTTACAGATTCAGCGAGATACGCAGTATTTT. Amino acids: CASSLQIQRDTQYF.

The chain's CDR3 is CAWSVLDSGNSPLHF. The CDR3 DNA is TGTGCCTGGAGTGTTTTGGATTCCGGTAATTCACCCCTCCACTTT. The J gene is TRBJ1-6, the V gene TRBV30; D gene unclear. Germline assignment: CDR1 GTSNPN and CDR2 SVGIG (reference sequence). The CDR3 consists of 15 residues. With 0 bases removed from V and 6 bases from J, the gap between germline ends came to 12 bases.

This clone has a handful of counts. The chain carries TRBV3-1 (or the pseudogene TRBV3-2) and TRBJ2-7; tentative D call: TRBD2 (9 bases). Trimming took off 6 bases at V and 2 bases at J, with 20 bases between the two ends. The CDR3 is 16 residues long. Germline V lookup: CDR1 LGHDT, CDR2 YNNKEL (reference sequence). The CDR3 loop reads CASSRSGGTGPYEQYF. DNA of the CDR3: TGTGCCAGCAGTCGGAGCGGGGGGACAGGTCCCTACGAGCAGTACTTC.

This clone was picked up a small number of times. The V gene is TRBV11-3, the J gene TRBJ2-5; D remains unclear. The CDR3 is made up of 13 amino acids. Germline-derived CDR1 and CDR2 are SGHNT and YENEEA. Deletions cut 0 bases from V and 9 bases from J, with 11 bases between. This CDR3 reads CASSLDLRAPQYF. CDR3 DNA sequence: TGTGCCAGCAGCTTAGATTTAAGGGCGCCCCAGTACTTC.

The CDR3 sequence: CASSPGLAGRSYNEQFF. The CDR3 coding sequence is TGCGCCAGCAGCCCTGGACTAGCGGGAAGGTCCTACAATGAGCAGTTCTTC. The chain is built from TRBV5-1 and TRBJ2-1, with 12 bases matching TRBD2. J gave up 1 base and V 4 bases, and 6 bases lay outside the gene matches. CDR1 and CDR2 from the germline V gene are SGHRS and YFSETQ. The CDR3 consists of 17 residues.

The chain combines TRBV12-3 or TRBV12-4 with TRBJ2-1; D gene unclear. Trimming cost V 5 bases and J 6 bases, with 8 bases left between them. The CDR3 has 12 residues. CDR3 nucleotides: TGTGCCAGCAGTATAACTCCCAATGAGCAGTTCTTC. Its protein is CASSITPNEQFF.

J is TRBJ2-7 and V is TRBV28, with D tentatively TRBD2 (6 bases). Germline values: CDR1 MDHEN, CDR2 SYDVKM. The CDR3 is 17 residues long. The ends were cut back, 5 bases at V and 3 bases at J, with 23 bases in the middle. The CDR3 reads CASSPLEGSGRDYEQYF. CDR3 DNA: TGTGCCAGCAGTCCATTGGAGGGGTCCGGCAGGGACTACGAGCAGTACTTC. The entire variable domain, with the rest obtained from reference TRBV28 and TRBJ2-7, is as follows: DVKVTQSSRYLVKRTGEKVFLECVQDMDHENMFWYRQDPGLGLRLIYFSYDVKMKEKGDIPEGYSVSREKKERFSLILESASTNQTSMYLCASSPLEGSGRDYEQYFGPGTRLTVT.

V gene TRBV10-1 combines with J gene TRBJ1-1, with TRBD1 matching over 8 bases. V dropped 8 bases and J dropped 0; count of bases not matched to a gene: 5. The CDR3 extends over 14 amino acids. Germline CDR1 WNHNN, CDR2 SYGVQD (reference sequence). The CDR3 loop is CASVRQGMNTEAFF. CDR3 nucleotides: TGCGCCAGCGTACGACAGGGGATGAACACTGAAGCTTTCTTT.

This chain links TRBV2 with TRBJ2-1, with 11 bases fitting TRBD2. The length of the CDR3 is 16 residues. CDR1 and CDR2 (germline): SNHLY, FYNNEI. With V trimmed by 1 base and J by 6 bases, 5 bases remained unmatched. The CDR3 DNA is TGTGCCAGCAGTGAAGTCGGGCTAGCGGGAGGCAATGAGCAGTTCTTC. Protein: CASSEVGLAGGNEQFF.

The chain joins TRBV28 to TRBJ2-1; 8 bases match TRBD2. Germline-derived CDR1 and CDR2 are MDHEN and SYDVKM. The J segment lost 5 bases and the V segment lost 3 bases, leaving 6 bases of the junction unmatched. CDR3 length equals 15 residues. The CDR3 sequence: CASSLPAGEHNEQFF. CDR3 in DNA: TGTGCCAGCAGTTTGCCAGCGGGAGAACACAATGAGCAGTTCTTC. Supplemented by reference TRBV28 and TRBJ2-1, the full variable domain reads DVKVTQSSRYLVKRTGEKVFLECVQDMDHENMFWYRQDPGLGLRLIYFSYDVKMKEKGDIPEGYSVSREKKERFSLILESASTNQTSMYLCASSLPAGEHNEQFFGPGTRLTVL.

The chain employs TRBV19 and TRBJ1-4; D is perhaps TRBD1 (6 bases). This CDR3 spans 14 amino acids. The V and J ends lost 6 bases and 5 bases respectively, with 13 bases between them. Germline CDR1 reads LNHDA; CDR2 reads SQIVND (reference sequence). The CDR3 bases are TGTGCCAGTAGCTGGGGGGCGAGCAATGAAAAACTGTTTTTT. It codes for CASSWGASNEKLFF. The full variable domain, its missing parts supplied by reference TRBV19 and TRBJ1-4, is DGGITQSPKYLFRKEGQNVTLSCEQNLNHDAMYWYRQDPGQGLRLIYYSQIVNDFQKGDIAEGYSVSREKKESFPLTVTSAQKNPTAFYLCASSWGASNEKLFFGSGTQLSVL.

The V call is TRBV5-4, the J call TRBJ2-2, with 8 bases matching TRBD1. This CDR3 is built from 17 residues. V dropped 2 bases and J dropped 4; count of bases not matched to a gene: 10. The germline gives CDR1 SGHNT, CDR2 YYREEE (reference sequence). This CDR3 is CASSFYRGYVSTGELFF. As DNA, the CDR3 is TGTGCCAGCAGCTTTTACAGGGGGTACGTGAGCACCGGGGAGCTGTTTTTT.

J is TRBJ1-1 and V is TRBV19; D is ambiguous. The CDR3 length is 15 residues. V shed 4 bases and J shed 1 base, with 13 bases lying between them. CDR1 and CDR2 from the germline V gene are LNHDA and SQIVND (reference sequence). The CDR3 sequence is CASSTPSEWNTEAFF. CDR3 nucleotide sequence: TGTGCCAGTAGTACGCCCTCCGAATGGAACACTGAAGCTTTCTTT.

This clone has only a few counts. The V gene is TRBV28, the J gene TRBJ2-7, with D possibly being TRBD2 (6 bases). Per germline, CDR1 MDHEN and CDR2 SYDVKM. CDR3 length: 14 amino acids. The V end was cut by 10 bases, the J end by 3 bases, with 19 bases between. The CDR3 loop reads CATCSGGSDYEQYF. The DNA for the CDR3 is TGTGCCACCTGCAGTGGAGGGTCAGACTACGAGCAGTACTTC. The full variable domain, its missing parts supplied by reference TRBV28 and TRBJ2-7, is DVKVTQSSRYLVKRTGEKVFLECVQDMDHENMFWYRQDPGLGLRLIYFSYDVKMKEKGDIPEGYSVSREKKERFSLILESASTNQTSMYLCATCSGGSDYEQYFGPGTRLTVT.

This rearrangement joins TRBV11-1 to TRBJ2-1; D remains unclear. CDR1 is SGHAT, CDR2 FQDESV, per germline (reference sequence). CDR3 length: 11 amino acids. V was trimmed by 2 bases and J by 9 bases, leaving 5 bases between them. The CDR3, as DNA: TGTGCCAGCAGCTTATTGGTTGAGCAGTTCTTC. Translated: CASSLLVEQFF.

The chain joins TRBV2 to TRBJ2-7, with 7 bases lining up with TRBD2. This CDR3 is 15 amino acids long. Germline V gives CDR1 SNHLY, CDR2 FYNNEI. Losses at the gene ends were 6 bases for V and 4 bases for J; bases not matched to a gene: 12. The CDR3 here is CASRPIRGRAYEQYF. As DNA, the CDR3 is TGTGCCAGCAGGCCGATCCGGGGGAGGGCGTACGAGCAGTACTTC. Full variable domain (missing parts from reference TRBV2 and TRBJ2-7): EPEVTQTPSHQVTQMGQEVILRCVPISNHLYFYWYRQILGQKVEFLVSFYNNEISEKSEIFDDQFSVERPDGSNFTLKIRSTKLEDSAMYFCASRPIRGRAYEQYFGPGTRLTVT.